The sequence of this T cell receptor beta chain was determined in a study of T cell responses to AZD1222 COVID-19 vaccine. The germline gives CDR1 SGHAT, CDR2 FQNNGV. There are 14 residues in the CDR3. V gave up 0 bases and J gave up 7 bases, with 13 bases separating them. Data came from immunoSEQ multiplex PCR; TCRdb stores just in-frame clones and leaves some out. This table has 99,000 or so clones, over 80% appearing once. This TCR was sampled from an adult in good health. The rearrangement links TRBV11-2 to TRBJ2-7; D perhaps matches TRBD1 (5 bases). The starting material was peripheral blood, obtained on day 0 of AZD1222 vaccination. CDR3 protein: CASSLDGQGSEQYF. The CDR3 nucleotides are TGTGCCAGCAGCTTAGATGGTCAGGGAAGTGAGCAGTACTTC.